Following are 29 T cell receptor beta chains from one sample sequenced in a study of blood T cell repertoires in COVID-19. TCRdb keeps only in-frame clones here, not all; method: immunoSEQ multiplex PCR. The repertoire holds under 250,000 clones, with 65% to 85% as singletons. Sequenced material: PBMCs or T cells enriched from blood (not recorded which). The receptor set was obtained from an older woman who had recovered from COVID-19.

This clone has only one observation. DNA of the CDR3: TGCAGCACTCGGGATCAACTCGACACTGAAGCTTTCTTT. Translating it yields CSTRDQLDTEAFF. The gene calls are TRBV29-1 and TRBJ1-1; unclear D gene. In germline, CDR1 is SQVTM, CDR2 ANQGSEA. The ends were cut back, 8 bases at V and 3 bases at J, with 16 bases in the middle. CDR3 length equals 13 residues. Full variable domain (missing parts from reference TRBV29-1 and TRBJ1-1): SAVISQKPSRDICQRGTSLTIQCQVDSQVTMMFWYRQQPGQSLTLIATANQGSEATYESGFVIDKFPISRPNLTFSTLTVSNMSPEDSSIYLCSTRDQLDTEAFFGQGTRLTVV.

The chain combines TRBV29-1 with TRBJ1-2; TRBD1 might be the D (5 bases). V lost 1 base and J lost 3, with 12 bases in between. Looked up from germline, CDR1 is SQVTM and CDR2 is ANQGSEA. The CDR3 has 14 residues. The CDR3 spells CSVEVGGGYYGYTF. The CDR3 DNA is TGCAGCGTTGAAGTCGGGGGAGGATACTATGGCTACACCTTC.

This sequence joins TRBV6-1 and TRBJ2-5; maybe TRBD1 (5 bases). From germline, CDR1 is MNHNS and CDR2 SASEGT. The CDR3 sequence is 12 residues long. The V and J ends lost 3 bases and 4 bases respectively, with 6 bases between them. CDR3 in amino acids: CASSDDRETQYF. The CDR3 DNA sequence: TGTGCCAGCAGTGATGACAGAGAGACCCAGTACTTC.

The chain is built from TRBV7-2 and TRBJ2-1; 13 nucleotides match TRBD2. The CDR3 runs to 16 residues. Germline V gene lookup returns CDR1 SGHTA and CDR2 FQGNSA. With 6 bases clipped from V and 9 bases from J, the junction kept 11 bases outside the gene matches. CDR3 nucleotide sequence: TGTGCCAGCAGTCAGAGACCAAGGACTAGCGGGAGTGAGCAGTTCTTC. Protein: CASSQRPRTSGSEQFF. Full variable domain (outside the CDR3, taken from reference TRBV7-2 and TRBJ2-1): GAGVSQSPSNKVTEKGKDVELRCDPISGHTALYWYRQSLGQGLEFLIYFQGNSAPDKSGLPSDRFSAERTGGSVSTLTIQRTQQEDSAVYLCASSQRPRTSGSEQFFGPGTRLTVL.

This clone came up a few times. This chain connects TRBV4-2 to TRBJ2-1, with D possibly matching TRBD1 (6 bases). Germline V CDR1 and CDR2: LGHNA, YNFKEQ. CDR3 length: 16 amino acids. Trimming cost V 0 bases and J 4 bases, with 13 bases left between them. The CDR3: CASSQEGGGQYNEQFF. The DNA of the CDR3 is TGTGCCAGCAGCCAAGAAGGAGGAGGACAGTACAATGAGCAGTTCTTC.

This chain links TRBV4-2 with TRBJ1-2; 8 bases map to TRBD1. In germline, CDR1 is LGHNA, CDR2 YNFKEQ. The CDR3 runs 14 residues. The trim removed 4 bases at V and 5 bases at J, leaving 6 bases unmatched. The DNA for the CDR3 is TGTGCCAGCAGCCCCGACAGGGGAGGTTATGGCTACACCTTC. Translating gives CASSPDRGGYGYTF.

This sequence joins TRBV5-6 and TRBJ2-3; D unclear. Deletions cut 6 bases from V and 1 base from J, with 9 bases between. The germline CDR1 and CDR2 sequences are SGHDT and YYEEEE. This CDR3 is built from 13 residues. CDR3 in amino acids: CASTPGGTDTQYF. CDR3 nucleotide sequence: TGTGCCAGCACCCCTGGAGGCACAGATACGCAGTATTTT.

The chain links TRBV19 to TRBJ1-4, with D hard to call. This CDR3 has 15 amino acids. Germline V gene lookup returns CDR1 LNHDA and CDR2 SQIVND (reference sequence). Between the trimmed V and J ends, which lost 6 bases and 8 bases, there was a span of 19 bases. CDR3 bases: TGTGCCAGTAGGGGTCAAGAGGGCCCGAGGGAAAAACTGTTTTTT. Its protein is CASRGQEGPREKLFF.

The chain combines TRBV19 with TRBJ2-7; D perhaps matches TRBD1 (7 bases). The CDR3 is 14 residues long. CDR1 LNHDA and CDR2 SQIVND come from the germline V gene (reference sequence). The V gene lost 7 bases and the J gene lost 6 bases, with 19 bases spanning the gap. Here the CDR3 DNA reads TGTGCCAGTAAGCTTACTCCAGGGGGACTCGAGCAGTACTTC. Residues: CASKLTPGGLEQYF. The full variable domain, with the rest looked up from reference TRBV19 and TRBJ2-7, is DGGITQSPKYLFRKEGQNVTLSCEQNLNHDAMYWYRQDPGQGLRLIYYSQIVNDFQKGDIAEGYSVSREKKESFPLTVTSAQKNPTAFYLCASKLTPGGLEQYFGPGTRLTVT.

The chain uses TRBV19 and TRBJ2-3; no definite D call. Per the germline V gene, CDR1 is LNHDA and CDR2 is SQIVND (reference sequence). This CDR3 region has 15 residues. V was trimmed by 3 bases and J by 0 bases, leaving 10 bases between them. CDR3 bases: TGTGCCAGTAGTATGGGTCTGACTAGCACAGATACGCAGTATTTT. Translated: CASSMGLTSTDTQYF.

The chain links TRBV29-1 to TRBJ1-3; the match to TRBD1 covers 9 bases. V shed 6 bases, J shed 7 bases, and the junction held 10 bases outside the gene matches. The germline CDR1 and CDR2 sequences are SQVTM and ANQGSEA. The CDR3 is made up of 14 amino acids. The CDR3 DNA reads as TGCAGCGTAGCCGGACAGGGGCGAAGCAACACCATATATTTT. Translated: CSVAGQGRSNTIYF.

This clone was counted once. The CDR3 loop reads CASRRTGGNYGYTF. The CDR3 DNA reads as TGTGCCAGCAGGAGGACAGGGGGCAACTATGGCTACACCTTC. The genes are TRBV2 and TRBJ1-2; 11 nucleotides match TRBD1. Germline CDR1 SNHLY, CDR2 FYNNEI. The V gene end was trimmed by 6 bases and the J gene end by 2 bases; junction bases not matched to a gene: 2. The CDR3 is 14 residues long.

The chain carries TRBV10-3 and TRBJ2-2, with 13 bases lining up with TRBD2. V lost 6 bases and J lost 5; bases outside the gene matches: 3. The CDR3 runs to 15 residues. Looked up from germline, CDR1 is ENHRY and CDR2 is SYGVKD. CDR3 DNA sequence: TGTGCCATCAGCAAACTAGCGGGGGGGACCGGGGAGCTGTTTTTT. It encodes CAISKLAGGTGELFF.

The gene calls are TRBV7-9 and TRBJ1-2, with TRBD1 identical over 8 bases. This CDR3 has 15 residues. V shed 5 bases and J 6 bases; nucleotides not matched to a gene: 11. Per germline, CDR1 SEHNR and CDR2 FQNEAQ (reference sequence). CDR3 in DNA: TGTGCCAGCAGCCCTTACGGACAGGGCGAGGATGGCTACACCTTC. It yields the protein CASSPYGQGEDGYTF.

Only a few counts were recorded for this clone. The rearrangement uses TRBV6-5 and TRBJ1-2, with TRBD1 identical over 7 bases. The CDR3 is 13 residues long. Germline V gene data show CDR1 as MNHEY and CDR2 as SVGAGI. After removal of 6 bases from V and 4 bases from J, the junction contained 5 bases not matched to a gene. Here the CDR3 reads CASSPTGIYGYTF. CDR3 nucleotides: TGTGCCAGCAGCCCGACAGGGATCTATGGCTACACCTTC.

This chain connects TRBV5-1 to TRBJ2-5; 11 bases agree with TRBD1. The CDR3 length is 15 residues. CDR1 SGHRS and CDR2 YFSETQ come from the germline V gene. After removal of 3 bases from V and 5 bases from J, the junction contained 6 bases not matched to a gene. The CDR3 region is CASSSDRGLAETQYF. DNA for the CDR3: TGCGCCAGCAGCTCGGACAGGGGGCTAGCGGAGACCCAGTACTTC.

V usage is TRBV5-1 and J usage is TRBJ1-1; 7 bases agree with TRBD1. After removal of 0 bases from V and 4 bases from J, the junction contained 6 bases not matched to a gene. The CDR3 contains 15 residues. Looked up from germline, CDR1 is SGHRS and CDR2 is YFSETQ. CDR3 sequence: CASSLEGARSTEAFF. DNA of the CDR3: TGCGCCAGCAGCTTGGAGGGGGCGCGAAGCACTGAAGCTTTCTTT.

This chain joins TRBV25-1 and TRBJ2-1, with D possibly being TRBD1 (5 bases). The CDR3 sequence is 14 residues long. Trimming pared 4 bases from V and 4 bases from J, leaving 11 bases between. The V gene's germline CDR1 is MGHDK and CDR2 SYGVNS. CDR3 region: CASSGRDRYNEQFF. In DNA, the CDR3 is TGTGCCAGCAGTGGGAGAGACAGATACAATGAGCAGTTCTTC.

The chain uses TRBV19 and TRBJ2-2; D is uncertain. The CDR3 spans 14 residues. Per the germline V gene, CDR1 is LNHDA and CDR2 is SQIVND (reference sequence). V dropped 6 bases and J dropped 4 bases, with 12 bases sitting between them. CDR3 sequence (DNA): TGTGCCAGTAGCAACCGAGGCTCCACCGGGGAGCTGTTTTTT. This codes for CASSNRGSTGELFF.

This clone has a handful of counts. The rearrangement uses TRBV7-6 and TRBJ2-1; possibly TRBD2 for D (7 bases). V was clipped by 4 bases and J by 5 bases, with 18 bases between them. Germline lookup yields CDR1 SGHVS and CDR2 FNYEAQ. The CDR3 consists of 16 residues. The CDR3 nucleotides are TGTGCCAGCAGCTCGCGGCGGGGGCCCCTAGACAATGAGCAGTTCTTC. Translation gives CASSSRRGPLDNEQFF.

The chain is built from TRBV4-1 and TRBJ2-3; the match to TRBD2 covers 7 bases. Trimming cost V 1 base and J 2 bases; bases outside gene matches: 6. The CDR3 is made up of 16 amino acids. The germline gives CDR1 MGHRA, CDR2 YSYEKL. The CDR3, as DNA: TGCGCCAGCAGCCAAGCTGGACTAGTGCACACAGATACGCAGTATTTT. Amino acids: CASSQAGLVHTDTQYF.

A single count supports this clone. V is TRBV2 and J is TRBJ2-7; tentatively, D is TRBD1 (6 bases). V was shortened by 4 bases and J by 0 bases, with 19 bases between the two germline ends. The CDR3 spans 17 residues. CDR1 is SNHLY and CDR2 is FYNNEI in the germline V gene. In nucleotides, the CDR3 is TGTGCCAGCAGTGGTCAGTCGGGACACACGAACTCCTACGAGCAGTACTTC. This translates into CASSGQSGHTNSYEQYF.

The chain employs TRBV7-3 and TRBJ1-1; TRBD1 matches at 8 bases. V lost 6 bases and J lost 2; bases outside the gene matches: 5. The CDR3 totals 14 residues. The germline V gene has CDR1 SGHTA and CDR2 FQGTGA. The CDR3, as DNA: TGTGCCAGCAGACCTGGACAGGGAAACACTGAAGCTTTCTTT. Encoded protein: CASRPGQGNTEAFF.

The chain employs TRBV7-3 and TRBJ1-2; D call uncertain. Germline values: CDR1 SGHTA, CDR2 FQGTGA. CDR3 length equals 15 residues. Trimming removed 4 bases from V and 1 base from J, with 13 bases in between. This CDR3 reads CASSSDSQSNYGYTF. Written as DNA, the CDR3 is TGTGCCAGCAGCTCCGATTCACAGAGTAACTATGGCTACACCTTC.

The chain recombines TRBV19 with TRBJ1-5, with 7 bases identical to TRBD1. Germline CDR1 reads LNHDA; CDR2 reads SQIVND (reference sequence). The CDR3 covers 15 residues. Trimming cost V 4 bases and J 9 bases; bases outside gene matches: 12. DNA of the CDR3: TGTGCCAGTAGTAACAACAACAGGGGATCGGGGCCCCAGCATTTT. This translates into CASSNNNRGSGPQHF.

Concerning this clone itself: Sequence at one end of the junction differs from germline and may be a read error. The genes are TRBV27 and TRBJ2-5; 10 bases fit TRBD2. The CDR3 contains 15 residues. The V gene's germline CDR1 is MNHEY and CDR2 SMNVEV (reference sequence). CDR3 in amino acids: CVSRDSGRAQETQYF. DNA of the CDR3: TGTGTCAGCAGGGACAGCGGGAGGGCCCAGGAGACCCAGTACTTC.

V usage is TRBV7-9 and J usage is TRBJ2-7; D is ambiguous. The CDR3 consists of 12 residues. Deletions cut 2 bases from V and 3 bases from J, with 5 bases between. The germline gives CDR1 SEHNR, CDR2 FQNEAQ (reference sequence). The CDR3 DNA is TGTGCCAGCAGCTTACCCAGCTACGAGCAGTACTTC. Translated, it gives CASSLPSYEQYF.

The V gene is TRBV10-2, the J gene TRBJ2-1; 9 bases map to TRBD1. V lost 8 bases, J lost 7 bases, and 9 bases stayed unmatched. From germline, CDR1 is WSHSY and CDR2 SAAADI. CDR3 length: 14 amino acids. The CDR3 DNA sequence: TGCGCCAGCCGGTCCCGGGACAGGGCTAATGAGCAGTTCTTC. Its protein product is CASRSRDRANEQFF.

This chain connects TRBV11-2 to TRBJ2-7; tentatively, D is TRBD2 (5 bases). The ends were cut back, 3 bases at V and 6 bases at J, with 18 bases in the middle. Germline values: CDR1 SGHAT, CDR2 FQNNGV. The CDR3 contains 15 residues. The CDR3 here is CASSFLDSEGAEQYF. As DNA, the CDR3 is TGTGCCAGCAGCTTCCTGGACTCCGAGGGCGCCGAGCAGTACTTC.